This T cell receptor beta chain was recorded in a study of CXCR3-negative and CXCR3-positive naive CD8 T cells. Study information: Roughly 135 million TRB reads were obtained overall (about 1.5 +/- 0.3 million per library).

The TRB cDNA libraries were prepared by 5' RACE with UMI labels. TCRdb re-called the 5' RACE reads; every CDR3 protein appears as one record, without DNA. The specimen's table records tens of thousands of distinct CDR3 sequences. Of note for this clonotype: What it binds is not known.

Study-level results: In CXCR3-positive naive cells, the TRB CDR3s were more hydrophobic than in CXCR3-negative naive cells. Relative to memory CD8+ cells, whose diversity was much lower, both naive subsets had comparably high diversity. For naive cells, CXCR3-negative and CXCR3-positive subsets had similar TRBV-TRBJ usage; for memory cells, usage differed.

This CDR3 is 18 amino acids long. The germline gives CDR1 LGHDT, CDR2 YNNKEL (reference sequence). The sequence was collected from a human donor in good health. Some clones in this sample may be carry-over from other donors' samples. Sequenced sample: naive CXCR3+ CD8+ T cells from blood. Subset noted: CD45RO-CCR7+CD27+CD95- naive CD8+ T cells expressing CXCR3 (TNR3+). The chain recombines TRBV3-1 with TRBJ2-7; no DNA is available, so the TRBD2 call from TCRdb remains unchecked. CDR3 region: CASSQDRLPSAAIYEQYF.